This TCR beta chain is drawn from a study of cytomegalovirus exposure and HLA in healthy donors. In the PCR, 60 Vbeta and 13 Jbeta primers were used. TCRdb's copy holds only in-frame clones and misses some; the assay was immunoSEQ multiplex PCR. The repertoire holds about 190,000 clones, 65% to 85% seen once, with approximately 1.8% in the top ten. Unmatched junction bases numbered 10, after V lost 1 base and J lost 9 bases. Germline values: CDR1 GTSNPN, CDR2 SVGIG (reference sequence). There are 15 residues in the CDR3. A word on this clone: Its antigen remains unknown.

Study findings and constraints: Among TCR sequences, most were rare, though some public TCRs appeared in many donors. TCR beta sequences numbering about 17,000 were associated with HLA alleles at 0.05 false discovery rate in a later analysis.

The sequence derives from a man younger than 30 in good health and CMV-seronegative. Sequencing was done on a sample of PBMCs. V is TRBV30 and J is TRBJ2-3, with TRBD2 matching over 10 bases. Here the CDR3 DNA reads TGTGCCTGGAGTGCAGCGGGAGGGGGGGAAGTAACGCAGTATTTT. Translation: CAWSAAGGGEVTQYF. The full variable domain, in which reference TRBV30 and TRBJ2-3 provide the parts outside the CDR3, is SQTIHQWPATLVQPVGSPLSLECTVEGTSNPNLYWYRQAAGRGLQLLFYSVGIGQISSEVPQNLSASRPQDRQFILSSKKLLLSDSGFYLCAWSAAGGGEVTQYFGPGTRLTVL.